Shown below are 28 T cell receptor beta chains from a single sample sequenced in a study of blood T cell repertoires in COVID-19. Some clones are missing from TCRdb's copy, which holds only in-frame ones; the method was immunoSEQ multiplex PCR. The table has around 420,000 clones, roughly 88% seen once. Sequenced material: PBMCs or T cells enriched from blood (not recorded which). The origin of the receptors is a middle-aged woman with acute COVID-19.

The chain has TRBV10-3 and TRBJ1-2; D gene unclear. CDR3 size: 15 residues. Trimming stripped 5 bases from V and 0 bases from J, with 13 bases between. Germline CDR1 and CDR2: ENHRY and SYGVKD. The CDR3 region has the DNA TGTGCCATCAGTAACCGACAACTAGCTAACTATGGCTACACCTTC. This encodes CAISNRQLANYGYTF.

The chain has TRBV6-5 and TRBJ1-4, with 7 nucleotides matching TRBD1. The CDR3 extends over 13 amino acids. The germline CDR1 and CDR2 sequences are MNHEY and SVGAGI. With 7 bases clipped from V and 4 bases from J, the junction kept 3 bases outside the gene matches. The CDR3 spells CASTGGSNEKLFF. The DNA of the CDR3 is TGTGCCAGCACAGGGGGAAGTAATGAAAAACTGTTTTTT.

Details on this clone: The same CDR3 can be traced to other DNA sequences in this sample. The chain links TRBV7-7 to TRBJ2-5; 13 bases map to TRBD2. The germline CDR1 and CDR2 sequences are SSHAT and FNYEAQ (reference sequence). With 3 bases clipped from V and 3 bases from J, the junction kept 1 base outside the gene matches. The CDR3 totals 15 residues. CDR3 DNA sequence: TGTGCCAGCAGCTTGGGACTAGCGGGGAAAGAGACCCAGTACTTC. This sequence encodes CASSLGLAGKETQYF. The full variable domain, with the rest looked up from reference TRBV7-7 and TRBJ2-5, is GAGVSQSPRYKVTKRGQDVTLRCDPISSHATLYWYQQALGQGPEFLTYFNYEAQPDKSGLPSDRFSAERPEGSISTLTIQRTEQRDSAMYRCASSLGLAGKETQYFGPGTRLLVL.

V usage is TRBV5-8 and J usage is TRBJ1-2; 12 nucleotides match TRBD1. This CDR3 region has 16 residues. Germline V gene data show CDR1 as SGHTS and CDR2 as YDEGEE. Trimming at V came to 2 bases and at J to 8 bases, leaving 10 bases not matched to a gene. In nucleotides, the CDR3 is TGTGCCAGCAGCTTCGGGTGGGGACAGGGGGCCTGGGGCTACACCTTC. It encodes CASSFGWGQGAWGYTF.

This chain links TRBV6-5 with TRBJ2-3, with 12 bases aligning to TRBD1. The CDR3 runs to 15 residues. Germline V gives CDR1 MNHEY, CDR2 SVGAGI. V was pared by 2 bases and J by 4 bases, with 1 base of the junction left unmatched. For the CDR3, the DNA is TGTGCCAGCAGTTACGGGACAGGGGGCGCAGATACGCAGTATTTT. Translated: CASSYGTGGADTQYF.

The rearrangement uses TRBV11-3 and TRBJ1-1; 8 bases align to TRBD1. V trimming: 4 bases; J trimming: 0 bases; junction bases outside the gene matches: 7. This CDR3 has 16 residues. Germline loops: CDR1 SGHNT, CDR2 YENEEA. The CDR3 sequence: CASSSVSGGMNTEAFF. The CDR3 DNA reads TGTGCCAGCAGCTCCGTATCAGGGGGCATGAACACTGAAGCTTTCTTT.

This clone was recorded only once. The gene calls are TRBV7-2 and TRBJ1-3, with TRBD1 matching 7 bases. V lost 4 bases, J lost 4 bases, and 4 bases stayed unmatched. This CDR3 spans 14 amino acids. CDR1 is SGHTA and CDR2 is FQGNSA in the germline V gene. This CDR3 reads CASSSDRVGNTIYF. The CDR3 bases are TGTGCCAGCAGCTCCGACAGGGTCGGAAACACCATATATTTT.

The rearrangement links TRBV4-1 to TRBJ1-1, with TRBD1 matching 8 bases. From germline, CDR1 is MGHRA and CDR2 YSYEKL. The CDR3 has 18 residues. The junction had 11 bases not matched to a gene; V was cut back by 1 base and J by 1 base. CDR3 residues: CASSQARETGVRNTEAFF. CDR3 sequence (DNA): TGCGCCAGCAGCCAAGCTCGTGAGACAGGGGTTAGGAACACTGAAGCTTTCTTT.

The chain combines TRBV10-2 with TRBJ1-2; 12 positions agree with TRBD1. The V gene end was trimmed by 5 bases and the J gene end by 5 bases; junction bases not matched to a gene: 18. The CDR3 loop spans 19 amino acids. CDR1 is WSHSY and CDR2 is SAAADI in the germline V gene. The CDR3 DNA follows: TGCGCCAGCAGTTATTCCGGGACAGGGGGCATCGGCGGTAGTTATGGCTACACCTTC. It encodes CASSYSGTGGIGGSYGYTF.

The chain joins TRBV5-6 to TRBJ1-1, with 12 bases identical to TRBD1. Per germline, CDR1 SGHDT and CDR2 YYEEEE. J gave up 11 bases and V 4 bases, and 12 bases lay outside the gene matches. The CDR3 sequence is 15 residues long. CDR3 coding DNA: TGTGCCAGCAGCCTGGGACAGGGGGCTTTTTCCGGGGCTTTCTTT. Amino acids: CASSLGQGAFSGAFF.

The chain uses TRBV29-1 and TRBJ2-2, with a possible D match to TRBD1 (7 bases). The germline V gene has CDR1 SQVTM and CDR2 ANQGSEA. The CDR3 runs to 17 residues. V was trimmed by 2 bases and J by 4 bases, leaving 20 bases between them. CDR3 nucleotides: TGCAGCGTTGAAATCAAGGAGGGGGCGCGGGGCACCGGGGAGCTGTTTTTT. This codes for CSVEIKEGARGTGELFF.

The J gene is TRBJ1-2, the V gene TRBV28, with 9 bases identical to TRBD1. The CDR3 length is 15 residues. Germline assignment: CDR1 MDHEN and CDR2 SYDVKM. The trim removed 5 bases at V and 4 bases at J, leaving 8 bases unmatched. As DNA, the CDR3 is TGTGCCAGCAGTGAGGGACAGGGAGGTCGCTATGGCTACACCTTC. This translates into CASSEGQGGRYGYTF.

The chain is built from TRBV19 and TRBJ1-1; 9 bases are a match to TRBD1. The V segment lost 1 base and the J segment 1 base; nucleotides outside the gene matches: 7. Per germline, CDR1 LNHDA and CDR2 SQIVND (reference sequence). The CDR3 spans 17 residues. The CDR3 nucleotides are TGTGCCAGTAGTATAGCTGGACAGGGGCTTTCGAACACTGAAGCTTTCTTT. It yields the protein CASSIAGQGLSNTEAFF.

The rearrangement links TRBV2 to TRBJ2-6; D is uncertain. The CDR3 consists of 16 residues. With 6 bases removed from V and 4 bases from J, the gap between germline ends came to 16 bases. CDR1 and CDR2 from the germline V gene are SNHLY and FYNNEI. The CDR3 protein is CASRAPFTSGANVLTF. DNA for the CDR3: TGTGCCAGCAGGGCCCCCTTTACCTCCGGGGCCAACGTCCTGACTTTC.

With regard to this clone: The junction differs from germline at one of its ends, possibly a read error. The chain links TRBV2 to TRBJ2-1, with 11 bases fitting TRBD2. Germline V gene sequence: CDR1 SNHLY, CDR2 FYNNEI. The CDR3 totals 18 residues. CDR3 nucleotides: TGTGCCAGCAGAGAAGGACTAGCGGGCGGCCCGAAATACAATGAGCAGTTCTTC. It codes for CASREGLAGGPKYNEQFF.

The gene calls are TRBV21-1 and TRBJ2-3; whether TRBD2, the table's D call, matches the DNA was not checked. TRBV21-1 is designated a pseudogene. The length of the CDR3 is 13 residues. CDR3 amino acids: CASVAGSTDTQYF. Written as DNA, the CDR3 is TGTGCCAGCGTGGCCGGGTCGACAGATACGCAGTATTTT.

A few counts support this clone. This chain joins TRBV18 and TRBJ1-1, with TRBD1 identical over 9 bases. The V gene's germline CDR1 is KGHSH and CDR2 LQKENI. Trimming cost V 5 bases and J 2 bases; bases outside gene matches: 6. This CDR3 contains 15 residues. The CDR3, as DNA: TGTGCCAGCTCAAGCACAGGGGGCGTAAACACTGAAGCTTTCTTT. As protein: CASSSTGGVNTEAFF.

The chain is built from TRBV19 and TRBJ1-2, with D unclear. V was clipped by 3 bases and J by 4 bases, with 15 bases between them. Germline values: CDR1 LNHDA, CDR2 SQIVND (reference sequence). This CDR3 spans 15 amino acids. The CDR3 region is CASSIRPPGSYGYTF. The DNA for the CDR3 is TGTGCCAGTAGTATCCGCCCCCCGGGGAGCTATGGCTACACCTTC.

The chain has TRBV6-9 and TRBJ1-2; possible D gene TRBD1, 6 bases. V dropped 4 bases and J dropped 2 bases, with 8 bases sitting between them. Germline assignment: CDR1 MNHGY and CDR2 SVAAGI. The CDR3 sequence is 13 residues long. The CDR3 coding sequence is TGTGCCAGCAGTTCCCAGGGGAACTATGGCTACACCTTC. Protein sequence: CASSSQGNYGYTF.

The chain employs TRBV6-5 and TRBJ1-1; weak D call: TRBD1 (6 bases). The V end was cut by 6 bases, the J end by 6 bases, with 17 bases between. The CDR3 has 14 amino acids. Germline V gene sequence: CDR1 MNHEY, CDR2 SVGAGI. CDR3 nucleotide sequence: TGTGCCAGCAGCCTACAGGGCATTACCGCTGAAGCTTTCTTT. Protein product: CASSLQGITAEAFF.

The chain carries TRBV9 and TRBJ2-1, with D possibly being TRBD1 (6 bases). Trimming pared 0 bases from V and 0 bases from J, leaving 13 bases between. The CDR3 length is 17 residues. Germline assignment: CDR1 SGDLS and CDR2 YYNGEE. CDR3: CASSVVGQKSSYNEQFF. Here the CDR3 DNA reads TGTGCCAGCAGCGTAGTCGGACAGAAGAGCTCCTACAATGAGCAGTTCTTC.

This clone was detected only once. The V call is TRBV18, the J call TRBJ1-1; D is perhaps TRBD1 (6 bases). Germline loops: CDR1 KGHSH, CDR2 LQKENI. The CDR3 has 14 amino acids. V was clipped by 0 bases and J by 4 bases, with 9 bases between them. For the CDR3, the DNA is TGTGCCAGCTCACCACCGGGGGCTTCCACTGAAGCTTTCTTT. Translation: CASSPPGASTEAFF.

The gene calls are TRBV4-1 and TRBJ2-5; D is possibly TRBD1 (5 bases). In germline, CDR1 is MGHRA, CDR2 YSYEKL. The CDR3 covers 15 residues. V was shortened by 0 bases and J by 5 bases, with 13 bases between the two germline ends. This chain's CDR3 is CASSQDLHRGETQYF. In DNA, the CDR3 is TGCGCCAGCAGCCAAGATCTCCATAGGGGCGAGACCCAGTACTTC.

V is TRBV20-1 and J is TRBJ2-1; 9 nucleotides align to TRBD2. CDR3 length: 15 amino acids. Looked up from germline, CDR1 is DFQATT and CDR2 is SNEGSKA (reference sequence). V lost 3 bases, J lost 2 bases, and 5 bases stayed unmatched. The CDR3 DNA is TGCAGTGCTAGTCCTAGCGGGGTTCCCTACAATGAGCAGTTCTTC. As protein: CSASPSGVPYNEQFF.

This clone came up once. The gene calls are TRBV5-1 and TRBJ2-5; 12 bases agree with TRBD2. Per the germline V gene, CDR1 is SGHRS and CDR2 is YFSETQ. This CDR3 has 16 amino acids. Germline trimming cut 3 bases from V and 4 bases from J; bases unmatched to any gene: 7. This CDR3 is CASSSSGGAGGETQYF. CDR3 DNA sequence: TGCGCCAGCAGCTCTAGCGGGGGGGCCGGGGGAGAGACCCAGTACTTC.

The V and J genes are TRBV7-6 and TRBJ1-1, with 10 bases fitting TRBD1. This CDR3 is 15 amino acids long. Germline V gene data show CDR1 as SGHVS and CDR2 as FNYEAQ. V shed 4 bases, J shed 5 bases, and the junction held 7 bases outside the gene matches. The CDR3 spells CASSSRQGAYTEAFF. CDR3 nucleotide sequence: TGTGCCAGCAGCTCACGACAGGGGGCGTATACTGAAGCTTTCTTT.

The chain has TRBV28 and TRBJ1-3; D not certain. V lost 2 bases and J 4 bases, leaving 9 bases between the germline ends. Germline assignment: CDR1 MDHEN and CDR2 SYDVKM. This CDR3 comprises 14 residues. CDR3 DNA sequence: TGTGCCAGCAGTTTAAGGAGTTCCGGAAACACCATATATTTT. Translating it yields CASSLRSSGNTIYF.

The gene calls are TRBV7-8 and TRBJ1-2; D perhaps matches TRBD1 (5 bases). The ends were cut back, 4 bases at V and 2 bases at J, with 8 bases in the middle. Germline assignment: CDR1 SGHVS and CDR2 FQNEAQ. The CDR3 extends over 13 amino acids. CDR3 DNA sequence: TGTGCCAGCAGCTCGGGACTGAACTATGGCTACACCTTC. It is translated as CASSSGLNYGYTF.